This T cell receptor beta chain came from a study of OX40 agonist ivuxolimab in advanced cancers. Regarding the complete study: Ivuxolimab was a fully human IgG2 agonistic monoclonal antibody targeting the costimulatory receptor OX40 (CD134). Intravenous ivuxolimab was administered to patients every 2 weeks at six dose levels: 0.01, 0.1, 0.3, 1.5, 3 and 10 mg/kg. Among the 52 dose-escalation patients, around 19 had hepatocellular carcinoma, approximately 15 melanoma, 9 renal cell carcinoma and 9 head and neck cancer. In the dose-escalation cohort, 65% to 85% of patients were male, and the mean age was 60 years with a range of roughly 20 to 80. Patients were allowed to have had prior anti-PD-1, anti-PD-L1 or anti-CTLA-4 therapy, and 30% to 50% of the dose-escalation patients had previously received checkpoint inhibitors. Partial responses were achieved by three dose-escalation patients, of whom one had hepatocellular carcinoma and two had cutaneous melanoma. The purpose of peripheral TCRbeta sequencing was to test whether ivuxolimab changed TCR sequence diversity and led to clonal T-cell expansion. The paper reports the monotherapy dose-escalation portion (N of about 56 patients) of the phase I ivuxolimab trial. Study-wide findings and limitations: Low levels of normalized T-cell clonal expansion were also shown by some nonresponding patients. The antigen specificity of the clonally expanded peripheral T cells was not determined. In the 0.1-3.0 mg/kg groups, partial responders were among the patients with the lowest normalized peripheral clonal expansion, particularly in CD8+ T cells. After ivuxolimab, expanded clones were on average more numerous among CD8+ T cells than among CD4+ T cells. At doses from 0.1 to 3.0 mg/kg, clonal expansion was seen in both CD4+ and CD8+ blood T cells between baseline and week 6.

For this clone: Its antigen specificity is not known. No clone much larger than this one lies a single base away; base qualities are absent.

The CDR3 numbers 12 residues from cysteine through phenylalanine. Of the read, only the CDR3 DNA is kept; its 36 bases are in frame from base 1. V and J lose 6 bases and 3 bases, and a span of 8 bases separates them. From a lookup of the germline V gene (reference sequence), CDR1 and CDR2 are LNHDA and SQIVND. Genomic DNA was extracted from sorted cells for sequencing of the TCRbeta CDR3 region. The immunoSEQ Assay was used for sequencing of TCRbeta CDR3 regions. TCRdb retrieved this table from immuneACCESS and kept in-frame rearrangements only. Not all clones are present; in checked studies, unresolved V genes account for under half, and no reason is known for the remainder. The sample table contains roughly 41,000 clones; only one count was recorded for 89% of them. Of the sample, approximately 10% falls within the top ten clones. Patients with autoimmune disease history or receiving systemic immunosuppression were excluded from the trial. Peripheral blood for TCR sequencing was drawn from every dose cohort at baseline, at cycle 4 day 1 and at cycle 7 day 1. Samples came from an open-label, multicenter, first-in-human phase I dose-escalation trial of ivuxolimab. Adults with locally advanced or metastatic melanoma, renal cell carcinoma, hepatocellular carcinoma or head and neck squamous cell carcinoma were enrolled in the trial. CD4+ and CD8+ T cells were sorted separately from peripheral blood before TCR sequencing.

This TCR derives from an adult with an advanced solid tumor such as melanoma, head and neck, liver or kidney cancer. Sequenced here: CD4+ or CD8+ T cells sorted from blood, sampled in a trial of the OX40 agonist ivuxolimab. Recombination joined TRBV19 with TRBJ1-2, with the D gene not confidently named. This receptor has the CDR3 CASSWLHYGYTF. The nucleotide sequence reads TGTGCCAGTAGCTGGCTACACTATGGCTACACCTTC.